The clone carrying this TCR beta chain was observed once. This sample is drawn from a study of cytomegalovirus exposure and HLA in healthy donors. The primer mix had 60 Vbeta and 13 Jbeta primers. Authors' processing steps: There were tens of millions of unique TCR beta chains by a later count, and around 10 million of them were shared. Sequencing was performed with immunoSEQ multiplex PCR; in TCRdb, only in-frame clones are kept and a portion is missing. D and trimming come from the DNA, and the V and J calls and clone size come from that table. The sample lists around 170,000 clones, approximately 80% occurring once. CDR3 length: 12 residues. The V gene lost 4 bases and the J gene lost 7 bases, with 5 bases spanning the gap. CDR1 is ENHRY, CDR2 SYGVKD, per germline.

J is TRBJ1-6 and V is TRBV10-3; D unresolved. This TCR was sampled from a man between 18 and 29 years old in good health and CMV-seronegative. Sequenced sample: PBMCs. The chain's CDR3 is CAISGQNSPLHF. CDR3 in DNA: TGTGCCATCAGTGGGCAGAATTCACCCCTCCACTTT.